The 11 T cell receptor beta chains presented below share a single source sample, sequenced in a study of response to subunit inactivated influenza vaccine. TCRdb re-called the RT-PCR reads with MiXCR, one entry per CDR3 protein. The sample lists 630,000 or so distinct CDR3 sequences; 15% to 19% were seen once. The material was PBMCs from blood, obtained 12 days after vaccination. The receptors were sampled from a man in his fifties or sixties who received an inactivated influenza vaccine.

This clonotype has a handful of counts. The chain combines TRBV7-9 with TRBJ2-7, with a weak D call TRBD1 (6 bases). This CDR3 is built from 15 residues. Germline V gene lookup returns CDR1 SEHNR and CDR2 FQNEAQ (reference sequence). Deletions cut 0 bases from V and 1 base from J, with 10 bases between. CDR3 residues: CASSLAWDKSYEQYF. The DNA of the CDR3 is TGTGCCAGCAGCTTAGCGTGGGACAAATCCTACGAGCAGTACTTC.

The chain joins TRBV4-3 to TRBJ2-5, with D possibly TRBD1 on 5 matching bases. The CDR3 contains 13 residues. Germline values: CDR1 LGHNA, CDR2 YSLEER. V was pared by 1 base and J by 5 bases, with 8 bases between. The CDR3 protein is CASSQAQAETQYF. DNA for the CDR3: TGCGCCAGCAGCCAAGCACAGGCCGAGACCCAGTACTTC.

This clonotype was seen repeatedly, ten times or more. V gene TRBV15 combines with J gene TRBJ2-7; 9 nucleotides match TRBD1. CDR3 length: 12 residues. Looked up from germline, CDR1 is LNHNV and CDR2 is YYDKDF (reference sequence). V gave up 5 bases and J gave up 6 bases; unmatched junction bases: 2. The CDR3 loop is CATSATGGEQYF. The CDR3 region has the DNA TGTGCCACCAGCGCGACAGGGGGCGAGCAGTACTTC.

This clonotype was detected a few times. The CDR3 spells CASSLSLRGRVFGANVLTF. In nucleotides, the CDR3 is TGTGCCAGCAGTTTATCGTTGAGGGGGCGCGTCTTTGGGGCCAACGTCCTGACTTTC. The chain has TRBV27 and TRBJ2-6, with 7 nucleotides matching TRBD1. CDR3 length equals 19 residues. Germline assignment: CDR1 MNHEY and CDR2 SMNVEV (reference sequence). The J segment lost 3 bases and the V segment lost 0 bases, leaving 11 bases of the junction unmatched.

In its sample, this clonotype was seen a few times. For the CDR3, the DNA is TGTGCCAGCAGTTACTCACTCACCAGCTACGAGCAGTACTTC. It yields the protein CASSYSLTSYEQYF. This chain joins TRBV6-5 and TRBJ2-7; D gene uncertain. Trimming removed 0 bases from V and 3 bases from J, with 9 bases in between. The germline CDR1 and CDR2 sequences are MNHEY and SVGAGI. This CDR3 region has 14 residues.

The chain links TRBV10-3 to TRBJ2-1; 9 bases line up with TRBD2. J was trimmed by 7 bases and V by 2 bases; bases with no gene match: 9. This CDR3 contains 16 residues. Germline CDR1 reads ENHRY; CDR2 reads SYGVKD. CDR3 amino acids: CAISEPMGLAGNEQFF. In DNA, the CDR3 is TGTGCCATCAGTGAGCCGATGGGCCTAGCGGGGAATGAGCAGTTCTTC.

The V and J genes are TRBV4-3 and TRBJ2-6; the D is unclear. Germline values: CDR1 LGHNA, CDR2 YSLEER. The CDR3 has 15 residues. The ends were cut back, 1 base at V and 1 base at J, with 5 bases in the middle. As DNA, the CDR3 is TGCGCCAGCAGCCAAGCTTGGTCTGGGGCCAACGTCCTGACTTTC. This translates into CASSQAWSGANVLTF.

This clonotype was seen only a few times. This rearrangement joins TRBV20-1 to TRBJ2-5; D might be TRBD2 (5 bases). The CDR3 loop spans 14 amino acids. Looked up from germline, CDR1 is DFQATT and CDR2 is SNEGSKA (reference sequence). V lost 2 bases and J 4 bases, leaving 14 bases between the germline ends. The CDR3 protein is CSARWTQTPETQYF. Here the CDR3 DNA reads TGCAGTGCTAGATGGACTCAGACCCCAGAGACCCAGTACTTC.

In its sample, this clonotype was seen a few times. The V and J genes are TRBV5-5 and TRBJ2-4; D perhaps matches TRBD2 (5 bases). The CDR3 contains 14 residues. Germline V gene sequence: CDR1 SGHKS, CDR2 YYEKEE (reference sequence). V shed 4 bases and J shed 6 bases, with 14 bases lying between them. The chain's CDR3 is CASSVEGLGNIQYF. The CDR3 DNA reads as TGTGCCAGCAGCGTCGAGGGTCTCGGAAACATTCAGTACTTC.

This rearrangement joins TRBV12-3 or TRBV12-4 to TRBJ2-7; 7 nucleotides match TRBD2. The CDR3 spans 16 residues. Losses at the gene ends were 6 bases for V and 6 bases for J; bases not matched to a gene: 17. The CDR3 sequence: CASSDAVGTIRSEQYF. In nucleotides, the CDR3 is TGTGCCAGCAGCGATGCTGTCGGGACTATACGGTCCGAGCAGTACTTC.

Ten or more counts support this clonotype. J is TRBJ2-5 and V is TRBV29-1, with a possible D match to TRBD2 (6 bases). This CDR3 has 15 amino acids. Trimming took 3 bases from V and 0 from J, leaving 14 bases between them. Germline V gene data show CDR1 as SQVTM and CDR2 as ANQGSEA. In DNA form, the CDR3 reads TGCAGCGTTGACCGACTAGGGAGAGACCAAGAGACCCAGTACTTC. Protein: CSVDRLGRDQETQYF.